The TCR beta chain described here comes from a study of blood T cell repertoires in COVID-19. In the study overall: PBMCs, B-cell-depleted T cells, or T cells were the source of the cDNA or gDNA that made up the material.

This study enrolled people aged roughly 18 to 89 from under 25 US geographic areas. The study assigned cohorts using participant-reported clinical history. Original analysis: Amplified reference gene primers provided the basis for estimating nucleated cell counts. Data came from immunoSEQ multiplex PCR; TCRdb stores just in-frame clones and leaves some out. The V and J calls and clone size are taken from that table; D and trimming were inferred from the DNA. The repertoire holds about 140,000 clones, roughly 80% seen once, with 1.5% to 2% in the top ten. The CDR3 loop spans 14 amino acids. CDR1 and CDR2 (germline): KGHSH, LQKENI. V gave up 2 bases and J gave up 2 bases, with 9 bases separating them. At least ten counts were recorded for this clone.

V gene TRBV18 combines with J gene TRBJ1-2, with a tentative D call TRBD1 (5 bases). The origin of this receptor is a woman aged 18-29 years who had been exposed to COVID-19. The sequencing input was PBMCs or T cells enriched from blood (not recorded which). CDR3 sequence reads: CASSPGAVNYGYTF. Here the CDR3 DNA reads TGTGCCAGCTCACCAGGGGCGGTCAACTATGGCTACACCTTC. Complete variable domain (other parts from reference TRBV18 and TRBJ1-2): NAGVMQNPRHLVRRRGQEARLRCSPMKGHSHVYWYRQLPEEGLKFMVYLQKENIIDESGMPKERFSAEFPKEGPSILRIQQVVRGDSAAYFCASSPGAVNYGYTFGSGTRLTVV.